The next 3 T cell receptor beta chains were all read from a single sample in a study of T cell responses to AZD1222 COVID-19 vaccine. Assay used: immunoSEQ multiplex PCR; TCRdb lists only in-frame clones, some missing. The sample yields around 140,000 clones, over 85% seen once. The sample in question was peripheral blood, obtained on day 0 of AZD1222 vaccination. These receptors were obtained from an adult in good health.

J is TRBJ1-2 and V is TRBV30, with 10 bases that match TRBD1. Germline assignment: CDR1 GTSNPN and CDR2 SVGIG (reference sequence). The CDR3 covers 14 residues. V was clipped by 3 bases and J by 6 bases; unmatched bases: 7. This CDR3 reads CAWSPDRGGDGYTF. In DNA form, the CDR3 reads TGTGCCTGGAGCCCGGACAGGGGGGGCGATGGCTACACCTTC.

The genes are TRBV13 and TRBJ2-2; D ambiguous. V dropped 0 bases and J dropped 3 bases, with 11 bases sitting between them. Per germline, CDR1 PRHDT and CDR2 FYEKMQ (reference sequence). CDR3 length: 16 residues. The CDR3 coding sequence is TGTGCCAGCAGCTTAGGTCCCCAGCTTTACACCGGGGAGCTGTTTTTT. Translating it yields CASSLGPQLYTGELFF.

The DNA for the CDR3 is TGCGCCAGCAGCTTGGTCAGGCCCGGGCAGGGGGACGAGCAGTACTTC. Translating gives CASSLVRPGQGDEQYF. The chain couples TRBV5-1 to TRBJ2-7, with 7 bases lining up with TRBD1. In germline, CDR1 is SGHRS, CDR2 YFSETQ. V shed 0 bases, J shed 5 bases, and the junction held 11 bases outside the gene matches. CDR3 length: 16 residues.